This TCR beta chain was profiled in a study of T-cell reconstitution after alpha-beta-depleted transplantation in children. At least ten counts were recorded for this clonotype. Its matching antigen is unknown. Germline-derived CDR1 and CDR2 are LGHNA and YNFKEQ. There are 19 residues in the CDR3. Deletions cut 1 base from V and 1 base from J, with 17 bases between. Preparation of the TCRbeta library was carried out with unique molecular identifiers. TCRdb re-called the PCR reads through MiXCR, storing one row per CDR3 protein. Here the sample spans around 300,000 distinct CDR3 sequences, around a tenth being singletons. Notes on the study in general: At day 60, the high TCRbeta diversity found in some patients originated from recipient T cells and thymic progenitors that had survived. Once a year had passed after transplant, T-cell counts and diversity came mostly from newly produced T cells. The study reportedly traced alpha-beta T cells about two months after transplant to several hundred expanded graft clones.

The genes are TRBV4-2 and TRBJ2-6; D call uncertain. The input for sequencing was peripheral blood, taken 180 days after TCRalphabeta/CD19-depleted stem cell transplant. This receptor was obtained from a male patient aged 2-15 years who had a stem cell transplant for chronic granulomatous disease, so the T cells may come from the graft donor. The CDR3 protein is CASSQVRSLWGSGANVLTF. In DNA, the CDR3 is TGTGCCAGCAGCCAAGTTCGTTCACTTTGGGGATCTGGGGCCAACGTCCTGACTTTC.